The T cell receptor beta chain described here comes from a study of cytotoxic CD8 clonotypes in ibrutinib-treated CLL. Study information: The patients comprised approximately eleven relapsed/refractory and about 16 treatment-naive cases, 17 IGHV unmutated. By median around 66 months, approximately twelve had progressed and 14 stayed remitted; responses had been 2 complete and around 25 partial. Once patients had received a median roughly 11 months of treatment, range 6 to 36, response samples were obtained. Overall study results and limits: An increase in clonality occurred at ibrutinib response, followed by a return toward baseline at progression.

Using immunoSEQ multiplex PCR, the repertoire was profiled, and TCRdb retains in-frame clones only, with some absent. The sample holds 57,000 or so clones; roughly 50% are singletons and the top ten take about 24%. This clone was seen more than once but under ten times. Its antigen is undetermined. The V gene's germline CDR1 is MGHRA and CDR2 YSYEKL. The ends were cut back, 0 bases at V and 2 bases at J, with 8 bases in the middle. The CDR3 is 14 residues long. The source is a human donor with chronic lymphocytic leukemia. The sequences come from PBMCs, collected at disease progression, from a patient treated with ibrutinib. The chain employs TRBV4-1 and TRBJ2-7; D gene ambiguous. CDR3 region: CASSQEVRPYEQYF. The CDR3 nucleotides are TGCGCCAGCAGCCAAGAAGTGCGGCCCTACGAGCAGTACTTC.